Presented here are 18 T cell receptor beta chains from one specimen sequenced in a study of CD8+ T cells in alopecia areata. Treatment given: oral pan-JAK inhibitor, 5-10 mg twice daily. Sequencing templates came from extracted RNA that was reverse transcribed into cDNA. Sequencing used immunoSEQ multiplex PCR; TCRdb keeps in-frame clones, though not all of them. The data show 90,000 to 100,000 clones, with more than 55% seen just once and roughly 15% held by the top ten. The sample consisted of CD8+ T cells sorted from blood, taken at week 4, from a patient treated with tofacitinib. These receptors all come from a human donor with alopecia areata.

This clone appeared once. The V call is TRBV2, the J call TRBJ2-7, with 11 bases aligning to TRBD2. The CDR3 spans 15 residues. Germline V lookup: CDR1 SNHLY, CDR2 FYNNEI. V was clipped by 6 bases and J by 4 bases; unmatched bases: 8. CDR3 amino acids: CASSETSGSFYEQYF. CDR3 nucleotide sequence: TGTGCCAGCAGCGAAACTAGCGGGAGTTTTTACGAGCAGTACTTC.

This clone was seen just once. This chain connects TRBV6-5 to TRBJ1-2; perhaps TRBD1 as D (5 bases). This CDR3 has 14 residues. Deletions cut 9 bases from V and 4 bases from J, with 18 bases between. Per the germline V gene, CDR1 is MNHEY and CDR2 is SVGAGI. CDR3 DNA: TGTGCCAGTCTACCCGAGAACAGGATCTATGGCTACACCTTC. It is translated as CASLPENRIYGYTF.

This clone has just one count. The V and J genes are TRBV27 and TRBJ1-1, with a tentative D call TRBD1 (5 bases). Trimming stripped 0 bases from V and 8 bases from J, with 10 bases between. The CDR3 is 13 amino acids. Germline V gene sequence: CDR1 MNHEY, CDR2 SMNVEV (reference sequence). The CDR3 loop is CASSLSSGAEAFF. In nucleotides, the CDR3 is TGTGCCAGCAGTTTATCGAGCGGGGCAGAAGCTTTCTTT.

V is TRBV27 and J is TRBJ2-7, with D unresolved. The V end lost 1 base, the J end lost 6 bases, and 7 bases lay between the germline ends. The CDR3 covers 12 residues. In germline, CDR1 is MNHEY, CDR2 SMNVEV (reference sequence). This CDR3 is CASSLWGGEQYF. CDR3 DNA: TGTGCCAGCAGTTTATGGGGTGGCGAGCAGTACTTC.

The CDR3 sequence is CASSLAGQDYEQYF. The CDR3 DNA follows: TGCGCCAGCAGCTTGGCCGGACAGGACTACGAGCAGTACTTC. V gene TRBV5-1 combines with J gene TRBJ2-7, with 7 positions matching TRBD1. CDR3 size: 14 residues. With 0 bases clipped from V and 3 bases from J, the junction kept 3 bases outside the gene matches. CDR1 SGHRS and CDR2 YFSETQ come from the germline V gene.

J is TRBJ2-6 and V is TRBV4-1, with D possibly called TRBD1 or TRBD2 (5 bases each). The CDR3 totals 15 residues. Trimming took 3 bases from V and 4 from J, leaving 10 bases between them. CDR1 and CDR2 from the germline V gene are MGHRA and YSYEKL. The CDR3 reads CASSQERTGANVLTF. Here the CDR3 DNA reads TGCGCCAGCAGCCAGGAGCGGACAGGGGCCAACGTCCTGACTTTC.

V is TRBV28 and J is TRBJ2-6; D unclear. The CDR3 has 15 residues. V was pared by 5 bases and J by 0 bases, with 8 bases between. CDR1 is MDHEN, CDR2 SYDVKM, per germline. The CDR3 here is CASSRRVSGANVLTF. CDR3 nucleotides: TGTGCCAGCAGTCGACGGGTCTCTGGGGCCAACGTCCTGACTTTC.

This rearrangement joins TRBV19 to TRBJ1-2; unclear D gene. Deletions cut 3 bases from V and 4 bases from J, with 9 bases between. The CDR3 consists of 13 residues. Germline CDR1 reads LNHDA; CDR2 reads SQIVND (reference sequence). This CDR3 is CASSIGVSYGYTF. CDR3 coding DNA: TGTGCCAGTAGTATCGGAGTCTCCTATGGCTACACCTTC.

The chain recombines TRBV27 with TRBJ2-7; TRBD2 matches 8 bases. With 5 bases clipped from V and 2 bases from J, the junction kept 11 bases outside the gene matches. The CDR3 runs 16 residues. The germline CDR1 and CDR2 sequences are MNHEY and SMNVEV (reference sequence). The DNA of the CDR3 is TGTGCCAGCAGTGGTGGTAGCGGGAAGTTTCCCTACGAGCAGTACTTC. This sequence encodes CASSGGSGKFPYEQYF.

Concerning this clone itself: A read error may account for a junction end that differs from germline. The chain carries TRBV7-9 and TRBJ2-3; 10 bases match TRBD2. CDR1 and CDR2 from the germline V gene are SEHNR and FQNEAQ (reference sequence). The CDR3 contains 17 residues. The CDR3 DNA sequence: TGTGCCAGCAGCCTAGCTGGACTAGCGGATCGCACAGATACGCAGTATTTT. It yields the protein CASSLAGLADRTDTQYF.

This chain connects TRBV9 to TRBJ1-4; TRBD1 aligns across 8 bases. After removal of 0 bases from V and 8 bases from J, the junction contained 15 bases not matched to a gene. CDR1 is SGDLS, CDR2 YYNGEE, per germline. The CDR3 is made up of 18 amino acids. CDR3 DNA sequence: TGTGCCAGCAGCGTAGAGGGGACAGGAGCGCTTCAAGGAGAAAAACTGTTTTTT. Protein: CASSVEGTGALQGEKLFF.

This chain connects TRBV6-5 to TRBJ1-1; D gene unclear. V gave up 6 bases and J gave up 0 bases, with 14 bases separating them. The CDR3 runs to 15 residues. Per germline, CDR1 MNHEY and CDR2 SVGAGI. The CDR3 protein is CASRDLGNMNTEAFF. In DNA form, the CDR3 reads TGTGCCAGCAGAGACCTAGGGAACATGAACACTGAAGCTTTCTTT.

The rearrangement links TRBV27 to TRBJ2-2; D remains unclear. V lost 5 bases to trimming and J lost 1 base, with 14 bases between them. In germline, CDR1 is MNHEY, CDR2 SMNVEV (reference sequence). This CDR3 has 16 amino acids. CDR3 loop: CASSLVLPRNTGELFF. The CDR3 nucleotides read TGTGCCAGCAGTCTGGTCTTGCCCAGGAACACCGGGGAGCTGTTTTTT.

The count of this clone is one. The chain is built from TRBV7-9 and TRBJ1-6; tentatively, D is TRBD1 (5 bases). The CDR3 length is 16 residues. Looked up from germline, CDR1 is SEHNR and CDR2 is FQNEAQ (reference sequence). Trimming left V 4 bases short and J 7 bases short, with 17 bases between. As DNA, the CDR3 is TGTGCCAGCAGCTCGTCGGGGGGACGGACGAATTCACCCCTCCACTTT. Translating it yields CASSSSGGRTNSPLHF.

J is TRBJ2-7 and V is TRBV9, with 10 bases that match TRBD2. The ends lost 4 bases at V and 4 bases at J; junction bases unmatched: 11. Per the germline V gene, CDR1 is SGDLS and CDR2 is YYNGEE. The CDR3 spans 16 residues. Here the CDR3 reads CASSPQGAGGWYEQYF. CDR3 nucleotide sequence: TGTGCCAGCAGCCCTCAGGGAGCGGGAGGGTGGTACGAGCAGTACTTC.

This clone has more than one count but fewer than ten. V is TRBV29-1 and J is TRBJ1-2; no clear D gene. The V gene's germline CDR1 is SQVTM and CDR2 ANQGSEA. V lost 0 bases and J lost 2, with 13 bases in between. The CDR3 spans 15 residues. CDR3: CSVEDLGDRNYGYTF. CDR3 bases: TGCAGCGTTGAAGATCTCGGTGATAGAAACTATGGCTACACCTTC. The whole variable domain, remainder taken from reference TRBV29-1 and TRBJ1-2, is SAVISQKPSRDICQRGTSLTIQCQVDSQVTMMFWYRQQPGQSLTLIATANQGSEATYESGFVIDKFPISRPNLTFSTLTVSNMSPEDSSIYLCSVEDLGDRNYGYTFGSGTRLTVV.

CDR3 nucleotide sequence: TGTGCCAGCAGAGGTGACAGGTGGGACACTGAAGCTTTCTTT. It codes for CASRGDRWDTEAFF. The rearrangement joins TRBV6-5 to TRBJ1-1; a possible D gene is TRBD1 (6 bases). Germline-derived CDR1 and CDR2 are MNHEY and SVGAGI. The CDR3 has 14 amino acids. Between the trimmed V and J ends, which lost 6 bases and 3 bases, there was a span of 14 bases.

In its sample, this clone was seen once. CDR3 loop: CASSGGGSGDIQYF. The DNA of the CDR3 is TGTGCCAGCAGCGGAGGCGGGTCGGGGGACATTCAGTACTTC. The chain joins TRBV13 to TRBJ2-4; a weak D match, TRBD2 (6 bases). The V gene lost 5 bases and the J gene lost 8 bases, with 16 bases spanning the gap. There are 14 residues in the CDR3. CDR1 PRHDT and CDR2 FYEKMQ come from the germline V gene (reference sequence). Based on the CDR3 plus reference TRBV13 and TRBJ2-4, the full variable domain is AAGVIQSPRHLIKEKRETATLKCYPIPRHDTVYWYQQGPGQDPQFLISFYEKMQSDKGSIPDRFSAQQFSDYHSELNMSSLELGDSALYFCASSGGGSGDIQYFGAGTRLSVL.